This record concerns one TCR beta chain sequence. This clonotype was seen repeatedly, ten times or more. No cognate antigen has been identified for it. Per-base quality was not reported, and no clone a single base away is much larger than it. The germline V end is reduced by 1 base and the J end by 0 bases; junction bases left unmatched: 1. The CDR3 goes from the cysteine to the phenylalanine over 16 residues. Only the CDR3 part of the read is kept: 48 bases, read in frame from the first base. Stable Graves' hyperthyroidism was defined as the absence of progression to ophthalmopathy over 18 months of follow-up. Hyperthyroidism patients were newly diagnosed, with disease duration under 2 months, and aged 18 to 65 years. The study excluded patients with uncontrolled infections, other autoimmune diseases, pregnancy or lactation. Diagnoses relied on clinical symptoms, serum thyroxine and TRAb, thyroid ultrasound and orbital computed tomography. PBMCs were isolated from roughly 10 ml of fresh peripheral blood by Ficoll-Paque density gradient centrifugation. Total RNA was extracted using Trizol reagent, and RNA quality was assessed on an Agilent 2100 Bioanalyzer.

Amplification of TCR beta CDR3 regions was carried out from RNA transcripts. A first-round RT-PCR of the TCR CDR3 used the HTBI primer set with the Qiagen OneStep RT-PCR kit. A second multiplex PCR round built the libraries, followed by size selection and purification. The libraries were sequenced on an Illumina HiSeq2000 using paired-end 100 bp reads. The paper's processing steps were these. Raw data were processed with SOAPnuke, discarding reads with adapters, uncalled bases, mean Phred below 15, or no exact constant-primer or identifier match. COPE v1.2.5 was used to merge the high-quality paired reads, and each unique nucleotide sequence was defined as a clonotype. MiTCR v1.1 was used to align the clonotypes against IMGT TRBV, TRBD and TRBJ reference segments. Analysis was restricted to V-J combinations with a frequency above 0.0001, which covered about 99% of repertoires. The TCS score was defined as F50 (clonal expansion) divided by E x V (chaos), with BLOSUM62-based TCRdist calculated between CDR3 peptides within each V-J. Welch's t-statistics and random forest reduced fewer than 600 V-J features to 10 to 15, which were used in a naive Bayes classifier (R e1071). TCRdb handled the public reads itself, with Q25 trimming in fastp and clone calling in MiXCR, and kept productive beta chains. Rows merge per CDR3 protein into single entries with the most common DNA and genes. For this entry, the V and J calls and clone size follow TCRdb and not the study's own pipeline. This sample is represented by under 350,000 distinct CDR3 sequences; around 23% of them were singletons. The top ten clones comprise 50% to 65% of the sample.

The record originates from a study of T cells in Graves' hyperthyroidism and ophthalmopathy (dated by TCRdb to the late 2010s). A note on the overall study: Peripheral blood samples were taken at the time of initial diagnosis, prior to any treatment. TCR V-J signatures able to tell the groups apart were searched for in a discovery cohort of approximately 95 patients, of whom more than 40 had Graves' ophthalmopathy and 57 had stable Graves' hyperthyroidism. Prospective prediction of ophthalmopathy was tested in an independent validation cohort consisting of roughly 20 hyperthyroidism patients and approximately 16 patients who later progressed to ophthalmopathy. The approximately 95 discovery patients were divided at random into training and test sets in a 7:3 ratio. The study also compared thyroid tissue and blood T-cell repertoires from roughly six Graves' hyperthyroidism patients. Once sampling was done, hyperthyroidism patients were given methimazole at a starting dose of 30 mg daily, whereas ophthalmopathy patients were given high-dose intravenous methylprednisolone. The paper reports TCR Vbeta CDR3 sequencing of 130 to 150 peripheral blood samples: 43 ophthalmopathy, fewer than 80 hyperthyroidism and approximately 17 progressor patients.

Study-wide conclusions, independent of this receptor: Ophthalmopathy was separated from stable hyperthyroidism by a 13 V-J signature model, with around 90% sensitivity and approximately 81% specificity obtained in cross-validation and 80%/75% obtained in testing. During validation, the model predicted progression to ophthalmopathy a median of roughly 7.1 months ahead of onset, with around 71% sensitivity and about 72% specificity. Sample size was not statistically predetermined, and blinding of investigators to group allocation was not performed. Blood samples also contained most of the expanded thyroid clonotypes (frequency above 0.001), which suggests that blood repertoires may reflect thyroid immune responses.

The sequenced material came from blood. The chain uses TRBV12-3 or TRBV12-4 and TRBJ2-2; TRBD2 agrees with 8 junctional bases. This TCR came from a woman in her 50s with Graves' hyperthyroidism. The DNA reads TGTGCCAGCAGTTTAGGGCGGGGGGCGAACACCGGGGAGCTGTTTTTT. Translation gives CASSLGRGANTGELFF.